These T cell receptor beta chains were read from a single sample in a study of Ad26.COV2.S vaccination and SARS-CoV-2 variants. Sequenced by immunoSEQ multiplex PCR; TCRdb stores in-frame clones only, minus some. The top ten hold around 13% of the sample, which has about 480,000 clones, 87% seen once. Sequencing was performed on peripheral blood, taken in a trial of Ad26.COV2.S vaccine versus placebo. These receptors originate from a person between 18 and 65 years old who received the Ad26.COV2.S COVID-19 vaccine or a placebo. Each CDR3 is given with its conserved first and last residue. The D gene is left open where the match is weak. The listing skips clone size in some rows; elsewhere it reads once, few, many or a size class.

j_call | v_call | clone_size | d_call | cdr3_nt | cdr3_aa
TRBJ1-2 | TRBV7-2 | . | TRBD1 | TGTGCCAGCAGCCCGGGGGACAGGTCGAGATATGGCTACACCTTC | CASSPGDRSRYGYTF
TRBJ1-5 | TRBV30 | . | . | TGTGCCTGGAGTGTACGGGGGCTGATCAATCAGCCCCAGCATTTT | CAWSVRGLINQPQHF
TRBJ1-2 | TRBV7-2 | . | TRBD1 | TGTGCCAGCAGCTTGCTTTTTACAGGGGGCTTCTATGGCTACACCTTC | CASSLLFTGGFYGYTF
TRBJ2-7 | TRBV19 | . | TRBD1 | TGTGCCAGTAGCTTAAACAGGGGGAACTACGAGCAGTACTTC | CASSLNRGNYEQYF
TRBJ1-2 | TRBV28 | few | . | TGTGCCAGCAGTCCTCCGGAGGCCCCTCGGGGTGGCTACACCTTC | CASSPPEAPRGGYTF
TRBJ1-1 | TRBV19 | . | . | TGTGCCAGTTCCCCCGGGGCAGGGAAAACTGAAGCTTTCTTT | CASSPGAGKTEAFF
TRBJ1-1 | TRBV6-2/TRBV6-3 | once | TRBD1 | TGTGCCAGCAGCGCCGACAGGGGCAAAACTTGGAACACTGAAGCTTTCTTT | CASSADRGKTWNTEAFF
TRBJ1-1 | TRBV11-2 | . | . | TGTGCCAGCAGAGTGAGTGGGAACACTGAAGCTTTCTTT | CASRVSGNTEAFF
TRBJ2-2 | TRBV28 | . | . | TGTGCCAGCGAACTCGCAGGGCCCGGGGAGCTGTTTTTT | CASELAGPGELFF
TRBJ1-1 | TRBV28 | . | . | TGTGCCAGCAGCTCCCCGAGGGGTGACGCTCTATACACTGAAGCTTTCTTT | CASSSPRGDALYTEAFF
TRBJ2-2 | TRBV12-3/TRBV12-4 | . | . | TGTGCCAGCAGTTTGGGGTATACCGGGGAGCTGTTTTTT | CASSLGYTGELFF
TRBJ1-1 | TRBV7-8 | . | . | TGTGCCAGCAGCTTAGCGCTGGTGAACACTGAAGCTTTCTTT | CASSLALVNTEAFF
TRBJ2-1 | TRBV27 | . | . | TGTGCCAGCAGTCCTCGTCCTTTCAATGAGCAGTTCTTC | CASSPRPFNEQFF
TRBJ2-7 | TRBV2 | . | TRBD1 | TGTGCCACCGACAGGGGAGGAGGCTACGAGCAGTACTTC | CATDRGGGYEQYF
TRBJ2-2 | TRBV7-9 | . | . | TGTGCCAGCAGCCTCCCTAGGAACACCGGGGAGCTGTTTTTT | CASSLPRNTGELFF
TRBJ1-4 | TRBV28 | . | TRBD1 | TGTGCCAGCAGTTCCTCCCCAGGGGGGAATGAAAAACTGTTTTTT | CASSSSPGGNEKLFF
TRBJ1-5 | TRBV28 | . | . | TGTGCCAGCAGTTTAGTACCGAGAAATCAGCCCCAGCATTTT | CASSLVPRNQPQHF
TRBJ2-2 | TRBV6-5 | . | . | TGTGCCAGCACCCCGGTGGGAGGGAACACCGGGGAGCTGTTTTTT | CASTPVGGNTGELFF
TRBJ1-5 | TRBV28 | . | . | TGTGCCAGCAGTTTATCGTCAAGGTCTCAGCCCCAGCATTTT | CASSLSSRSQPQHF
TRBJ2-1 | TRBV9 | . | TRBD1 | TGTGCCAGCAGCCAACAGGGGGATGAGCAGTTCTTC | CASSQQGDEQFF
TRBJ2-7 | TRBV6-6 | . | TRBD1 | TGTGCCAGCAGTCCCTTTGACAGGGGGAGGTACGAGCAGTACTTC | CASSPFDRGRYEQYF
TRBJ2-3 | TRBV7-8 | once | . | TGTGCCAGCAGCCAAAGACCGAATACGCAGTATTTT | CASSQRPNTQYF
TRBJ1-2 | TRBV7-2 | . | . | TGTGCCAGCAGCTTAGATGCCGGTAACCGGGGCTACACCTTC | CASSLDAGNRGYTF
TRBJ2-3 | TRBV9 | . | TRBD2 | TGTGCCAGCAGCGCATCCAGACTAGCTACAGATACGCAGTATTTT | CASSASRLATDTQYF
TRBJ1-1 | TRBV6-5 | . | . | TGTGCCAGCAGGAACCCCGGGGCCGGGGGTGAAGCTTTCTTT | CASRNPGAGGEAFF
TRBJ2-2 | TRBV19 | . | . | TGTGCCAGTAGTGGGAATCTGAACACCGGGGAGCTGTTTTTT | CASSGNLNTGELFF
TRBJ2-5 | TRBV19 | . | . | TGTGCCAGTAGTCCCCGGGGGACCCCAGAGACCCAGTACTTC | CASSPRGTPETQYF
TRBJ2-3 | TRBV5-4 | . | TRBD1 | TGTGCCAGCAGCTTGTGGACAGGGGGAGGGCCGGGAACAGATACGCAGTATTTT | CASSLWTGGGPGTDTQYF
TRBJ1-1 | TRBV6-1 | few | . | TGTGCCAGCAGTGAACAGGGATCTGACACTGAAGCTTTCTTT | CASSEQGSDTEAFF